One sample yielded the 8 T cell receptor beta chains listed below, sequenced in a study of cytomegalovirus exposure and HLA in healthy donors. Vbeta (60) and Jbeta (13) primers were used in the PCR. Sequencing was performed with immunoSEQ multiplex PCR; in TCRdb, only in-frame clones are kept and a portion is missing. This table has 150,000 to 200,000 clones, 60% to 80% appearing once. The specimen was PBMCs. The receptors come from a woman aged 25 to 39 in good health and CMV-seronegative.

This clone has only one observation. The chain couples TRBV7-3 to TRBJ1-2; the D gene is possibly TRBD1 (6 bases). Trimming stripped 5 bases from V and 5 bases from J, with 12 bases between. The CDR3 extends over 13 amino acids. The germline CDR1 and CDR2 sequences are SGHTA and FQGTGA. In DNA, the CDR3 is TGTGCCAGCAGCCTTGGACAGATATATGGCTACACCTTC. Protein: CASSLGQIYGYTF.

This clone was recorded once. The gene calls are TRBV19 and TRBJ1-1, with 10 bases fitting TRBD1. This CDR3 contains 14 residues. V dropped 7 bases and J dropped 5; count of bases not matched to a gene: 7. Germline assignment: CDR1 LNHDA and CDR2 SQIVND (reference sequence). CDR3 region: CASIMGQGRTEAFF. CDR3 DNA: TGTGCCAGTATTATGGGACAGGGGAGGACTGAAGCTTTCTTT.

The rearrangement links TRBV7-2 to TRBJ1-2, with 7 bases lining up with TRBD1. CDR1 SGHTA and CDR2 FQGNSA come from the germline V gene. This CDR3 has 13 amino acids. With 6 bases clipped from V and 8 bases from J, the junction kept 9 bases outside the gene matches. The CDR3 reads CASRPQGLGGYTF. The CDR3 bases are TGTGCCAGCAGGCCACAGGGGTTAGGGGGCTACACCTTC.

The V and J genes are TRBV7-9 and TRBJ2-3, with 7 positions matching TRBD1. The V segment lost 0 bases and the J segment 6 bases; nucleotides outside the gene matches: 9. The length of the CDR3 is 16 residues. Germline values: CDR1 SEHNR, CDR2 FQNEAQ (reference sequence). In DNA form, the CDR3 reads TGTGCCAGCAGCTTAGCTCGACAGGGAATTGGGGATACGCAGTATTTT. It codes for CASSLARQGIGDTQYF. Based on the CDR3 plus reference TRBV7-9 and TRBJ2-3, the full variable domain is DTGVSQNPRHKITKRGQNVTFRCDPISEHNRLYWYRQTLGQGPEFLTYFQNEAQLEKSRLLSDRFSAERPKGSFSTLEIQRTEQGDSAMYLCASSLARQGIGDTQYFGPGTRLTVL.

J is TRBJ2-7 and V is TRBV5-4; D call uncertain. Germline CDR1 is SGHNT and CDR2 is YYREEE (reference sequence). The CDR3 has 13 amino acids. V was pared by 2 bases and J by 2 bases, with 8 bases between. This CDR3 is CASSFGGTYEQYF. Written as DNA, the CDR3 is TGTGCCAGCAGCTTCGGCGGAACCTACGAGCAGTACTTC.

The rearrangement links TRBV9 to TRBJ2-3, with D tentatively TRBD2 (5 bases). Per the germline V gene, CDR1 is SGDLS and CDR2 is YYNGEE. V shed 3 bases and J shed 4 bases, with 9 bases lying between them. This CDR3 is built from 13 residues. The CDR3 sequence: CASSARLPDTQYF. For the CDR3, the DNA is TGTGCCAGCAGCGCCCGACTACCAGATACGCAGTATTTT.

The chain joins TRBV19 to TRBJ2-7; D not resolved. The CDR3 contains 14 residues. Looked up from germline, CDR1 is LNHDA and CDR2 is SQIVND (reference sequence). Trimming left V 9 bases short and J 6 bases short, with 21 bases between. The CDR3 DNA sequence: TGTGCCAGCCGAGTAGCCCCTAGGTTCGGCGAGCAGTACTTC. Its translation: CASRVAPRFGEQYF.

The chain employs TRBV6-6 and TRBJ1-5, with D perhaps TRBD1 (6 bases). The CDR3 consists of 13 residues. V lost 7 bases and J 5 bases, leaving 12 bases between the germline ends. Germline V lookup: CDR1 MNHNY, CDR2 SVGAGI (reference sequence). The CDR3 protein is CASTLDRYQPQHF. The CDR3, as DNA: TGTGCCAGCACCCTAGACAGGTATCAGCCCCAGCATTTT.